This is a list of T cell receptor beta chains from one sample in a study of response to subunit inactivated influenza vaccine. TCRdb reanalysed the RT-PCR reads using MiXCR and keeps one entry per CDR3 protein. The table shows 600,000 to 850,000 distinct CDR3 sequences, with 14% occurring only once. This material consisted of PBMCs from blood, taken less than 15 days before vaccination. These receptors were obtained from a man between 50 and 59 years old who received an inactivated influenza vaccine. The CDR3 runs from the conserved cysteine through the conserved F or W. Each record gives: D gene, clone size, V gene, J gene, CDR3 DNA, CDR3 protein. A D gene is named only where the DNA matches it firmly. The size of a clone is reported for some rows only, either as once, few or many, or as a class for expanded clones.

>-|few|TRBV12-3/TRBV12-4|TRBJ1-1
TGTGCCAGCAGTTTAGCGGGGGGCCCCACTGAAGCTTTCTTT
CASSLAGGPTEAFF
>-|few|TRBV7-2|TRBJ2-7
TGTGCCAGCAGCTTAGCTTTATGGGCCGCCTACGAGCAGTACTTC
CASSLALWAAYEQYF
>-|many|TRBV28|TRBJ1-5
TGTGCCAGCAGTTTGAGGGAAGCTTTAACGGATAGCAATCAGCCCCAGCATTTT
CASSLREALTDSNQPQHF
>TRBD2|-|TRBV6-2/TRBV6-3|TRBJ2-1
TGTGCCAGCAGTTACCCGGGGGGAACATACAATGAGCAGTTCTTC
CASSYPGGTYNEQFF
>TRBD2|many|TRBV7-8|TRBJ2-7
TGTGCCAGCAGGAACGGGAGGTTCTCCTACGAGCAGTACTTC
CASRNGRFSYEQYF
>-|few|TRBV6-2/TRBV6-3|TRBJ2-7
TGTGCCAGCAGCAACAGAGACGGTGAAGCATCCTACGAGCAGTACTTC
CASSNRDGEASYEQYF
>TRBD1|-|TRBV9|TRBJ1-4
TGTGCCAGCAGCGCAACAGGGGTAACTAATGAAAAACTGTTTTTT
CASSATGVTNEKLFF
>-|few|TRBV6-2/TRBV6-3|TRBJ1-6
TGTGCCAGCAAGCCAGGGGTTCATTCACCCCTCCACTTT
CASKPGVHSPLHF
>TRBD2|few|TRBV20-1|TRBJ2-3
TGCAGTGCTAGAGCCGAGACTAGCTTGGGAAAAGATACGCAGTATTTT
CSARAETSLGKDTQYF
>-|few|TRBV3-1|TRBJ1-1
TGTGCCAGCAGTTCGCCAACGAGAGGGGGTGAAGCTTTCTTT
CASSSPTRGGEAFF
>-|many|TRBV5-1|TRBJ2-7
TGCGCCAGCAGCTTGGATTCAGGTCGGTACGAGCAGTACTTC
CASSLDSGRYEQYF
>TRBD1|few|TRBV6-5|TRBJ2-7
TGTGCCAGCAGTTACGACAGGGTCCGCGAGCAGTACTTC
CASSYDRVREQYF
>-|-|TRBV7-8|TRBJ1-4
TGTGCCAGCAGCTTAGTTAGGGGGAATGAAAAACTGTTTTTT
CASSLVRGNEKLFF
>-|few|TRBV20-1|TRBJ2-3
TGCAGTGGACCAGATACGCAGTATTTT
CSGPDTQYF
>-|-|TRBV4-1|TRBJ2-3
TGCGCCAGCAGCCACCCTCCGACAGACGGCGCAGATACGCAGTATTTT
CASSHPPTDGADTQYF
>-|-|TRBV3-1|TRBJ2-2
TGTGCCAGCAGCGGCTCCACGGGCGGGGAGCTGTTTTTT
CASSGSTGGELFF
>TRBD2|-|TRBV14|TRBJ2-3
TGTGCCAGCAGCCAAGACCTCCTAGCGGGAGGGTTGAACGCAGATACGCAGTATTTT
CASSQDLLAGGLNADTQYF
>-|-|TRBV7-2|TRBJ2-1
TGTGCCAGCAGCAGGGAAACTATCCACTTTGGCAATGAGCAGTTCTTC
CASSRETIHFGNEQFF
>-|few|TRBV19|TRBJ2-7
TGTGCCAGTAGTATCAGCTTGACGGCACTCTACGAGCAGTACTTC
CASSISLTALYEQYF
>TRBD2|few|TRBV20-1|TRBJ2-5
TGCAGTGCGGTAGTAGCGGGTTTGGAGACCCAGTACTTC
CSAVVAGLETQYF
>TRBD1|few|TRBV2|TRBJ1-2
TGTGCCAGCAGTGAAGGGACAGGGAATGCCTATGGCTACACCTTC
CASSEGTGNAYGYTF
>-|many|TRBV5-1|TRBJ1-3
TGCGCCAGCAGTGAGGGGACCTCTGGAAACACCATATATTTT
CASSEGTSGNTIYF
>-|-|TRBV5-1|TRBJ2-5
TGCGCCAGCAGCTTGGATCCTAGCTCAGGCGAGACCCAGTACTTC
CASSLDPSSGETQYF
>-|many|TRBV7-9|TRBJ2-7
TGTGCCAGCAGCTCGGGTATCTACGAGCAGTACTTC
CASSSGIYEQYF
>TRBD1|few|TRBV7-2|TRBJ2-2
TGTGCCAGCAGCTGGGGACAGGGGGTCGGCACCGGGGAGCTGTTTTTT
CASSWGQGVGTGELFF
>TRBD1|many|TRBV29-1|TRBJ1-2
TGCAGCGTTGATCCCTCCGGGACAGACTATGGCTACACCTTC
CSVDPSGTDYGYTF
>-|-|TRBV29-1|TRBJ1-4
TGCAGCGTTGAAGTTCGGGGGTATAATGAAAAACTGTTTTTT
CSVEVRGYNEKLFF
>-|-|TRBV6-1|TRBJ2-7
TGTGCCAGCATCAATAGCGCTTCACTAGGTTCGTCCTACGAGCAGTACTTC
CASINSASLGSSYEQYF
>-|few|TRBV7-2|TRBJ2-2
TGTGCCAGCAGCTTTCGTGGAGGGGACACCGGGGAGCTGTTTTTT
CASSFRGGDTGELFF
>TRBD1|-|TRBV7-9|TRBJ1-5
TGTGCCAGCAGCTCCGACAGGGATGGCAATCAGCCCCAGCATTTT
CASSSDRDGNQPQHF
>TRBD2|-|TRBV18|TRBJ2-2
TGTGCCAGCTCACAAACTAGCGGGAGATACACCGGGGAGCTGGTTTTT
CASSQTSGRYTGELVF
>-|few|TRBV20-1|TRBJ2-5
TGCAGTGCTAGACCCCCGCAAGAGACCCAGTACTTC
CSARPPQETQYF
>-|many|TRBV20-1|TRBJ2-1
TGCAGTGCTAGGTGGGGTTACAATGAGCAGTTCTTC
CSARWGYNEQFF
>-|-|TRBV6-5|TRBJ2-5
TGTGCCAGCAGTTACTCCGGAGGGAACCAAGAGACCCAGTACTTC
CASSYSGGNQETQYF
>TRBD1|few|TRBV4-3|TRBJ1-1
TGCGCCAGCAGCCAAGGGGTTCCCAGGGGGCTGGGACACACTGAAGCTTTCTTT
CASSQGVPRGLGHTEAFF
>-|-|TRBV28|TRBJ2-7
TGTGCCAGCAGTTCCGGAAGGATGCGCGACGAGCAGTACTTC
CASSSGRMRDEQYF
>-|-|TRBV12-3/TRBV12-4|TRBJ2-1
TGTGCCAGCATCACCTCAAGGACCCCTCGAAATGAGCAGTTCTTC
CASITSRTPRNEQFF
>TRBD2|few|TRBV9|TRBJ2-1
TGTGCCAGCAGCGTAAGGGGAGGGGAACTAGCGGGGGGGAATGAGCAGTTCTTC
CASSVRGGELAGGNEQFF
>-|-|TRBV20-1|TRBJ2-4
TGCAGTGCTAGAGTTTGGGGGCCTGACAAAAACATTCAGTACTTC
CSARVWGPDKNIQYF
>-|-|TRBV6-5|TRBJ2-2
TGTGCCAGCAGTTACTCGGTTGGGACCGGGGAGCTGTTTTTT
CASSYSVGTGELFF
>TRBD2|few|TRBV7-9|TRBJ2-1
TGTGCCAGCAGCCGAGAACTAGCGGGGGACAATGAGCAGTTCTTC
CASSRELAGDNEQFF
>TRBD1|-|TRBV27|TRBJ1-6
TGTGCCAGCAGTTTATCCGACAGGGTTTATTCACCCCTCCACTTT
CASSLSDRVYSPLHF
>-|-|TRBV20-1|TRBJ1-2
TGCAGTGCTAGAGATGCTACATCGCCTGGTGACTATGGCTACACCTTC
CSARDATSPGDYGYTF
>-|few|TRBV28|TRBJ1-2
TGTGCCAGCAGGGGCCGGGGAGCCGGGGGGAACTATGGCTACACCTTC
CASRGRGAGGNYGYTF
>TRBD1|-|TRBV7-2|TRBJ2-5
TGTGCCAGCACCCGGGGACAGCGAGAGACCCAGTACTTC
CASTRGQRETQYF
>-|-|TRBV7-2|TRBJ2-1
TGTGCCAGCAGCTATGCGGGGACGACCTACAATGAGCAGTTCTTC
CASSYAGTTYNEQFF
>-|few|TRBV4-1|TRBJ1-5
TGCGCCAGCAGCCGCGACGCCGATCAGCCCCAGCATTTT
CASSRDADQPQHF
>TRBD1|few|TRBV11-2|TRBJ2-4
TGTGCCAGCAGCTTCAATTTGGGACAGGGGGGAGTCCGAGGGGCCAAAAACATTCAGTACTTC
CASSFNLGQGGVRGAKNIQYF